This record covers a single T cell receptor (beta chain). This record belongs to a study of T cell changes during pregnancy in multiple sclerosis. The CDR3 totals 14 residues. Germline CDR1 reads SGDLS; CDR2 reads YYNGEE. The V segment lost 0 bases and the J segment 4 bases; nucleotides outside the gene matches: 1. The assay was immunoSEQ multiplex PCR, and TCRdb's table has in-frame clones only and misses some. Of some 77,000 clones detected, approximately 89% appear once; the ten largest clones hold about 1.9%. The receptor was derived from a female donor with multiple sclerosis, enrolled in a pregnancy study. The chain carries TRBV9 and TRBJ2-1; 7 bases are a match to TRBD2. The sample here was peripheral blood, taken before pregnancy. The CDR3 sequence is CASSVGDYYNEQFF. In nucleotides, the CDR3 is TGTGCCAGCAGCGTAGGGGACTATTACAATGAGCAGTTCTTC.